A single sample gave rise to the 19 T cell receptor beta chains below, sequenced in a study of blood T cell repertoires in COVID-19. Sequencing was performed with immunoSEQ multiplex PCR; in TCRdb, only in-frame clones are kept and a portion is missing. Of around 38,000 clones listed, around 90% were seen once; the top ten hold roughly 4.8%. Material for sequencing was peripheral blood. All receptors come from a man aged 55 to 70 with COVID-19, enrolled during active disease.

V usage is TRBV7-2 and J usage is TRBJ2-1; 10 nucleotides agree with TRBD1. V dropped 5 bases and J dropped 6; count of bases not matched to a gene: 7. CDR1 is SGHTA, CDR2 FQGNSA, per germline. The CDR3 runs 15 residues. The CDR3 DNA reads as TGTGCCAGCAGCCCGGGACAGGGGCGGGTCAATGAGCAGTTCTTC. It yields the protein CASSPGQGRVNEQFF.

The chain recombines TRBV6-2 or TRBV6-3 with TRBJ2-7; TRBD2 matches 10 bases. With 6 bases clipped from V and 1 base from J, the junction kept 6 bases outside the gene matches. The CDR3 is made up of 15 amino acids. Germline V gene sequence: CDR1 MNHEY, CDR2 SVGEGT. The CDR3 protein is CASSLGTSASYEQYF. The CDR3 nucleotides read TGTGCCAGCAGCCTTGGGACTAGCGCATCCTACGAGCAGTACTTC.

This sequence joins TRBV11-3 and TRBJ2-7, with 8 bases lining up with TRBD2. V dropped 5 bases and J dropped 2; count of bases not matched to a gene: 5. This CDR3 region has 14 residues. Germline values: CDR1 SGHNT, CDR2 YENEEA. The CDR3 reads CASSLRGGAYEQYF. The CDR3 region has the DNA TGTGCCAGCAGCCTCCGGGGGGGAGCCTACGAGCAGTACTTC. Full variable domain (outside the CDR3, taken from reference TRBV11-3 and TRBJ2-7): EAGVVQSPRYKIIEKKQPVAFWCNPISGHNTLYWYLQNLGQGPELLIRYENEEAVDDSQLPKDRFSAERLKGVDSTLKIQPAELGDSAVYLCASSLRGGAYEQYFGPGTRLTVT.

The rearrangement links TRBV10-2 to TRBJ1-5; D not resolved. CDR1 is WSHSY and CDR2 is SAAADI in the germline V gene. Trimming cost V 3 bases and J 6 bases, with 12 bases left between them. The CDR3 covers 14 residues. The CDR3 sequence is CASSDPGRGQPQHF. The CDR3 DNA follows: TGCGCCAGCAGTGATCCGGGTCGGGGTCAGCCCCAGCATTTT.

The chain uses TRBV7-2 and TRBJ2-7, with 11 bases fitting TRBD2. Germline values: CDR1 SGHTA, CDR2 FQGNSA. With V trimmed by 4 bases and J by 6 bases, 8 bases remained unmatched. This CDR3 spans 15 amino acids. CDR3 nucleotide sequence: TGTGCCAGCAGCTCAGTTCTAGCGGGAGGCCTCGAGCAGTACTTC. It translates to CASSSVLAGGLEQYF.

The V gene is TRBV3-1 (or the pseudogene TRBV3-2), the J gene TRBJ2-7; no definite D call. Germline loops: CDR1 LGHDT, CDR2 YNNKEL (reference sequence). The CDR3 is 13 amino acids. V lost 4 bases and J 2 bases, leaving 9 bases between the germline ends. CDR3 DNA sequence: TGTGCCAGCAGCCTTACACCAACCTACGAGCAGTACTTC. Translated, it gives CASSLTPTYEQYF.

Here the CDR3 DNA reads TGTGCCAGCAGCATACGACAGGGTCGTAACACTGAAGCTTTCTTT. Translated, it gives CASSIRQGRNTEAFF. The V and J genes are TRBV11-2 and TRBJ1-1; TRBD1 matches at 7 bases. This CDR3 contains 15 residues. V trimming: 5 bases; J trimming: 2 bases; junction bases outside the gene matches: 8. The germline gives CDR1 SGHAT, CDR2 FQNNGV. Based on the CDR3 plus reference TRBV11-2 and TRBJ1-1, the full variable domain is EAGVAQSPRYKIIEKRQSVAFWCNPISGHATLYWYQQILGQGPKLLIQFQNNGVVDDSQLPKDRFSAERLKGVDSTLKIQPAKLEDSAVYLCASSIRQGRNTEAFFGQGTRLTVV.

The chain recombines TRBV4-3 with TRBJ1-4; no definite D call. Trimming removed 0 bases at V and 0 bases at J, with 5 bases between. Per germline, CDR1 LGHNA and CDR2 YSLEER. The CDR3 contains 15 residues. The CDR3 DNA reads TGCGCCAGCAGCCAAGACGGGGCAACTAATGAAAAACTGTTTTTT. As protein: CASSQDGATNEKLFF.

In this sample, this clone turned up once. The rearrangement links TRBV30 to TRBJ1-1; D possibly corresponds to TRBD1 (5 bases). Trimming pared 5 bases from V and 3 bases from J, leaving 13 bases between. Germline-derived CDR1 and CDR2 are GTSNPN and SVGIG (reference sequence). The CDR3 extends over 13 amino acids. The CDR3 spells CAWGGRGYTEAFF. The CDR3 nucleotides are TGTGCCTGGGGGGGGAGGGGATACACTGAAGCTTTCTTT.

This clone turned up a few times. The chain recombines TRBV6-6 with TRBJ2-1, with D unresolved. Germline V gene lookup returns CDR1 MNHNY and CDR2 SVGAGI (reference sequence). The length of the CDR3 is 14 residues. V gave up 7 bases and J gave up 7 bases, with 17 bases separating them. The CDR3 nucleotides are TGTGCCAGCATTACCCCCAGTTTCAAGAATGAGCAGTTCTTC. Translated, it gives CASITPSFKNEQFF.

The chain employs TRBV5-1 and TRBJ2-6; TRBD2 matches at 8 bases. CDR1 is SGHRS and CDR2 is YFSETQ in the germline V gene. The CDR3 is 17 amino acids. V lost 2 bases and J lost 4; bases outside the gene matches: 8. This CDR3 reads CASSFNSGAGGANVLTF. In DNA, the CDR3 is TGCGCCAGCAGCTTTAATAGCGGGGCTGGAGGGGCCAACGTCCTGACTTTC. The whole variable domain, remainder taken from reference TRBV5-1 and TRBJ2-6, is KAGVTQTPRYLIKTRGQQVTLSCSPISGHRSVSWYQQTPGQGLQFLFEYFSETQRNKGNFPGRFSGRQFSNSRSEMNVSTLELGDSALYLCASSFNSGAGGANVLTFGAGSRLTVL.

This sequence joins TRBV18 and TRBJ2-7; D is perhaps TRBD2 (5 bases). The CDR3 extends over 15 amino acids. The germline V gene has CDR1 KGHSH and CDR2 LQKENI. With 6 bases removed from V and 7 bases from J, the gap between germline ends came to 22 bases. The chain's CDR3 is CASSLFPRTRGEQYF. Written as DNA, the CDR3 is TGTGCCAGCTCCCTCTTTCCCAGGACCCGCGGGGAGCAGTACTTC.

J is TRBJ2-3 and V is TRBV19; 12 positions agree with TRBD1. Germline CDR1 and CDR2: LNHDA and SQIVND (reference sequence). The length of the CDR3 is 15 residues. V shed 5 bases, J shed 3 bases, and the junction held 3 bases outside the gene matches. Written as DNA, the CDR3 is TGTGCCAGTAGTCTGGGACAGGGGGCGACAGATACGCAGTATTTT. It codes for CASSLGQGATDTQYF. The entire variable domain, with the rest obtained from reference TRBV19 and TRBJ2-3, is as follows: DGGITQSPKYLFRKEGQNVTLSCEQNLNHDAMYWYRQDPGQGLRLIYYSQIVNDFQKGDIAEGYSVSREKKESFPLTVTSAQKNPTAFYLCASSLGQGATDTQYFGPGTRLTVL.

J is TRBJ1-2 and V is TRBV30; 7 bases are shared with TRBD1. Germline trimming cut 0 bases from V and 8 bases from J; bases unmatched to any gene: 12. Germline-derived CDR1 and CDR2 are GTSNPN and SVGIG (reference sequence). This CDR3 has 15 amino acids. The CDR3 region has the DNA TGTGCCTGGAGTGTATTACACACAGGGGTACAAGGCTACACCTTC. This encodes CAWSVLHTGVQGYTF.

This chain joins TRBV5-1 and TRBJ1-1; 12 nucleotides match TRBD1. V lost 4 bases to trimming and J lost 2 bases; unmatched junction nucleotides: 9. The CDR3 sequence is 17 residues long. In germline, CDR1 is SGHRS, CDR2 YFSETQ. The CDR3 sequence: CASSIRGQGARNTEAFF. The CDR3 DNA sequence: TGCGCCAGCAGCATACGGGGACAGGGGGCGCGTAACACTGAAGCTTTCTTT.

V and J are TRBV7-2 and TRBJ2-4; 10 bases match TRBD1. The V gene end was trimmed by 3 bases and the J gene end by 0 bases; junction bases not matched to a gene: 5. The CDR3 covers 17 residues. Germline assignment: CDR1 SGHTA and CDR2 FQGNSA. CDR3 region: CASSFPTGGEAKNIQYF. In DNA form, the CDR3 reads TGTGCCAGCAGCTTCCCGACAGGGGGCGAAGCCAAAAACATTCAGTACTTC.

The chain links TRBV5-3 to TRBJ2-2; the match to TRBD2 covers 8 bases. TRBV5-3 is sorted into the ORF group, with uncertain function. The junction had 0 bases not matched to a gene; V was cut back by 2 bases and J by 3 bases. The CDR3 runs to 14 residues. The DNA of the CDR3 is TGTGCCAGAAGCTTAGCGGGAGACACCGGGGAGCTGTTTTTT. Protein sequence: CARSLAGDTGELFF.

The chain joins TRBV19 to TRBJ2-3; 7 bases fit TRBD1. V trimming: 5 bases; J trimming: 4 bases; junction bases outside the gene matches: 6. The CDR3 has 14 residues. In germline, CDR1 is LNHDA, CDR2 SQIVND (reference sequence). The CDR3 region is CASSAKGAPDTQYF. In DNA, the CDR3 is TGTGCCAGTAGTGCCAAGGGGGCCCCAGATACGCAGTATTTT.

This clone was seen a single time. The V and J genes are TRBV5-5 and TRBJ1-4; possible D gene TRBD1, 6 bases. This CDR3 comprises 15 residues. Trimming shortened V by 4 bases and J by 0 bases, and 10 bases separated the two germline ends. Germline V CDR1 and CDR2: SGHKS, YYEKEE (reference sequence). The CDR3 region is CASSARQATNEKLFF. The CDR3 DNA reads TGTGCCAGCAGCGCGAGACAGGCAACTAATGAAAAACTGTTTTTT.